These 26 T cell receptor beta chains were all obtained from the same sample, sequenced in a study of beta chain features in type 1 diabetes. Isolated RNA was reverse transcribed in full, so expressed TCRB transcripts were sequenced. Sequencing was performed with immunoSEQ multiplex PCR; in TCRdb, only in-frame clones are kept and a portion is missing. The sample yields under 300,000 clones, about 25% seen once. Specimen: central memory CD4+ T cells from blood. The receptors derive from a man between 25 and 39 years old in good health.

The chain uses TRBV11-2 and TRBJ2-7, with 8 bases identical to TRBD1. The CDR3 extends over 14 amino acids. Trimming at V came to 5 bases and at J to 6 bases, leaving 9 bases not matched to a gene. Looked up from germline, CDR1 is SGHAT and CDR2 is FQNNGV. The CDR3, as DNA: TGTGCCAGCAGCCGGGACAGGAGAGCTCTCGAGCAGTACTTC. Translated: CASSRDRRALEQYF.

J is TRBJ2-1 and V is TRBV9, with 10 bases identical to TRBD2. After removal of 1 base from V and 7 bases from J, the junction contained 11 bases not matched to a gene. Germline CDR1 is SGDLS and CDR2 is YYNGEE. This CDR3 has 17 amino acids. The CDR3 loop reads CASSVSPSGRGGNEQFF. CDR3 nucleotide sequence: TGTGCCAGCAGCGTAAGTCCTAGCGGGAGAGGGGGGAATGAGCAGTTCTTC.

The CDR3 coding sequence is TGTGCCAGCAGCGACGGTGGTTTCGGCAATCAGCCCCAGCATTTT. This sequence encodes CASSDGGFGNQPQHF. This chain links TRBV7-9 with TRBJ1-5; D remains unclear. The CDR3 runs to 15 residues. Germline CDR1 reads SEHNR; CDR2 reads FQNEAQ (reference sequence). Trimming took off 5 bases at V and 2 bases at J, with 13 bases between the two ends.

This clone was detected a few times. The chain has TRBV7-9 and TRBJ2-7, with D maybe TRBD1 (5 bases). The CDR3 spans 13 residues. Trimming pared 3 bases from V and 6 bases from J, leaving 12 bases between. Germline-derived CDR1 and CDR2 are SEHNR and FQNEAQ (reference sequence). This CDR3 reads CASSFSRAAEQYF. The CDR3 coding sequence is TGTGCCAGCAGCTTCAGCAGGGCTGCCGAGCAGTACTTC.

In its sample, this clone was seen a few times. The chain couples TRBV10-3 to TRBJ2-1, with TRBD2 matching 9 bases. Germline loops: CDR1 ENHRY, CDR2 SYGVKD. J was trimmed by 9 bases and V by 0 bases; bases with no gene match: 6. The CDR3 has 15 residues. CDR3 in DNA: TGTGCCATCAGTGAGTCTTCTAGCGGGAAGGTTGAGCAGTTCTTC. Protein: CAISESSSGKVEQFF.

In its sample, this clone was seen a few times. Other nucleotide sequences from this sample produce the same CDR3. CDR3 in amino acids: CASSLASGYNEQFF. The CDR3 coding sequence is TGTGCCAGCAGCTTAGCTAGCGGATACAATGAGCAGTTCTTC. The V gene is TRBV7-9, the J gene TRBJ2-1, with TRBD2 as a possible D gene (6 bases). The CDR3 contains 14 residues. V was pared by 0 bases and J by 4 bases, with 7 bases between. Germline-derived CDR1 and CDR2 are SEHNR and FQNEAQ (reference sequence).

This clone was seen more than once but under ten times. This chain uses TRBV11-2 with TRBJ2-5, with TRBD1 identical over 9 bases. Germline V gives CDR1 SGHAT, CDR2 FQNNGV. The CDR3 spans 15 residues. Unmatched junction bases numbered 6, after V lost 5 bases and J lost 2 bases. The CDR3 loop reads CASSLGQGLQETQYF. The CDR3 DNA is TGTGCCAGCAGCCTGGGACAGGGTTTACAAGAGACCCAGTACTTC.

This clone has a handful of counts. The rearrangement links TRBV30 to TRBJ2-4; D might be TRBD2 (5 bases). The V end lost 6 bases, the J end lost 0 bases, and 9 bases lay between the germline ends. The CDR3 is made up of 13 amino acids. Germline CDR1 is GTSNPN and CDR2 is SVGIG (reference sequence). CDR3 loop: CACGDLAKNIQYF. The CDR3 DNA follows: TGTGCCTGCGGGGATTTAGCCAAAAACATTCAGTACTTC.

This rearrangement joins TRBV7-9 to TRBJ2-7; tentatively, D is TRBD1 (6 bases). This CDR3 contains 13 residues. The ends were cut back, 4 bases at V and 5 bases at J, with 12 bases in the middle. CDR1 and CDR2 (germline): SEHNR, FQNEAQ (reference sequence). CDR3 protein: CASSSHTGNEQYF. DNA for the CDR3: TGTGCCAGCAGCTCACACACAGGGAACGAGCAGTACTTC.

This chain connects TRBV27 to TRBJ1-1; D gene uncertain. Germline CDR1 is MNHEY and CDR2 is SMNVEV (reference sequence). The ends were cut back, 8 bases at V and 5 bases at J, with 15 bases in the middle. This CDR3 is built from 13 residues. CDR3 amino acids: CASLGLLRTEAFF. In DNA form, the CDR3 reads TGTGCCAGCCTGGGCCTCCTCAGGACTGAAGCTTTCTTT.

This clone was observed a handful of times. In DNA, the CDR3 is TGTGCCAGCAGCGCGCAAGGAGGGCGAGGAGCGGCTGGGGACGAGCAGTACTTC. It is translated as CASSAQGGRGAAGDEQYF. The chain links TRBV9 to TRBJ2-7; tentative D call: TRBD2 (6 bases). The CDR3 spans 18 residues. V was pared by 3 bases and J by 5 bases, with 27 bases between. Germline-derived CDR1 and CDR2 are SGDLS and YYNGEE. The whole variable domain, filled in from reference TRBV9 and TRBJ2-7, reads DSGVTQTPKHLITATGQRVTLRCSPRSGDLSVYWYQQSLDQGLQFLIQYYNGEERAKGNILERFSAQQFPDLHSELNLSSLELGDSALYFCASSAQGGRGAAGDEQYFGPGTRLTVT.

This chain uses TRBV6-5 with TRBJ2-2; 9 bases line up with TRBD1. With 4 bases clipped from V and 8 bases from J, the junction kept 5 bases outside the gene matches. The CDR3 consists of 14 residues. Per germline, CDR1 MNHEY and CDR2 SVGAGI. The CDR3 loop is CASSLRTGAGELFF. The CDR3 bases are TGTGCCAGCAGTTTAAGGACAGGGGCTGGGGAGCTGTTTTTT.

This clone was observed a handful of times. The genes are TRBV30 and TRBJ2-5; tentative D call: TRBD2 (5 bases). V lost 2 bases, J lost 2 bases, and 12 bases lay in between. The germline gives CDR1 GTSNPN, CDR2 SVGIG (reference sequence). The CDR3 is 14 residues long. The chain's CDR3 is CAWSRGQIQETQYF. In nucleotides, the CDR3 is TGTGCCTGGAGTCGCGGGCAGATTCAAGAGACCCAGTACTTC.

This clone was seen more than once but under ten times. The chain recombines TRBV5-6 with TRBJ2-7, with D possibly matching TRBD2 (6 bases). V lost 4 bases and J 2 bases, leaving 13 bases between the germline ends. Germline assignment: CDR1 SGHDT and CDR2 YYEEEE. The length of the CDR3 is 14 residues. As DNA, the CDR3 is TGTGCCAGCAGCCTGGAACAGCGGGCCTACGAGCAGTACTTC. This sequence encodes CASSLEQRAYEQYF.

This clone was counted only a few times. The gene calls are TRBV2 and TRBJ2-7; perhaps TRBD1 as D (6 bases). Germline values: CDR1 SNHLY, CDR2 FYNNEI. The length of the CDR3 is 14 residues. Trimming pared 4 bases from V and 5 bases from J, leaving 15 bases between. CDR3 coding DNA: TGTGCCAGCAGTGCCCACAGGGACGTGAACGAGCAGTACTTC. Translated, it gives CASSAHRDVNEQYF.

V gene TRBV9 combines with J gene TRBJ2-5; possibly TRBD1 for D (6 bases). V lost 0 bases and J 1 base, leaving 7 bases between the germline ends. The germline CDR1 and CDR2 sequences are SGDLS and YYNGEE. The CDR3 has 14 residues. In nucleotides, the CDR3 is TGTGCCAGCAGCGTAGCCAGGGGCCAAGAGACCCAGTACTTC. Amino acids: CASSVARGQETQYF.

The sample holds a few counts of this clone. This chain links TRBV7-2 with TRBJ2-1; 7 nucleotides match TRBD1. Unmatched junction bases numbered 4, after V lost 4 bases and J lost 1 base. The germline gives CDR1 SGHTA, CDR2 FQGNSA. The CDR3 is 15 residues long. This CDR3 is CASSSGTESYNEQFF. For the CDR3, the DNA is TGTGCCAGCAGCTCCGGGACAGAGTCCTACAATGAGCAGTTCTTC. Full variable domain (missing parts from reference TRBV7-2 and TRBJ2-1): GAGVSQSPSNKVTEKGKDVELRCDPISGHTALYWYRQSLGQGLEFLIYFQGNSAPDKSGLPSDRFSAERTGGSVSTLTIQRTQQEDSAVYLCASSSGTESYNEQFFGPGTRLTVL.

This rearrangement joins TRBV11-2 to TRBJ2-7; 8 bases align to TRBD1. The CDR3 is 13 residues long. Looked up from germline, CDR1 is SGHAT and CDR2 is FQNNGV. J gave up 5 bases and V 3 bases, and 3 bases lay outside the gene matches. The CDR3 nucleotides are TGTGCCAGCAGCTTGGACAGGGTCCACGAGCAGTACTTC. This sequence encodes CASSLDRVHEQYF.

This clone was recorded at least ten times. The chain couples TRBV27 to TRBJ2-7; TRBD2 matches 9 bases. The ends lost 4 bases at V and 2 bases at J; junction bases unmatched: 6. The length of the CDR3 is 15 residues. Germline CDR1 is MNHEY and CDR2 is SMNVEV (reference sequence). In DNA form, the CDR3 reads TGTGCCAGCAGTTCACCGGGACTAGCAGCCTACGAGCAGTACTTC. Translated, it gives CASSSPGLAAYEQYF.

The chain employs TRBV20-1 and TRBJ1-2; D ambiguous. Germline V gene lookup returns CDR1 DFQATT and CDR2 SNEGSKA (reference sequence). CDR3 size: 11 residues. The V and J ends lost 4 bases and 9 bases respectively, with 12 bases between them. As DNA, the CDR3 is TGCAGTGCTAAGGACGATCTCCGCTACACCTTC. Protein product: CSAKDDLRYTF.

The CDR3 reads CASSLYDYEQYF. The CDR3 region has the DNA TGCGCCAGCAGCTTGTACGACTACGAGCAGTACTTC. This chain joins TRBV5-1 and TRBJ2-7; D gene unclear. Germline-derived CDR1 and CDR2 are SGHRS and YFSETQ. V was shortened by 1 base and J by 3 bases, with 5 bases between the two germline ends. This CDR3 region has 12 residues.

This clone was recorded a few times. This chain uses TRBV6-6 with TRBJ2-7; TRBD2 matches 8 bases. This CDR3 is 15 amino acids long. With V trimmed by 7 bases and J by 3 bases, 11 bases remained unmatched. CDR1 and CDR2 from the germline V gene are MNHNY and SVGAGI (reference sequence). CDR3 in amino acids: CASTLDSGENYEQYF. The DNA of the CDR3 is TGTGCCAGCACCCTGGATAGCGGGGAGAACTACGAGCAGTACTTC.

The chain recombines TRBV29-1 with TRBJ1-1; D not resolved. Germline CDR1 reads SQVTM; CDR2 reads ANQGSEA. The V and J ends lost 7 bases and 2 bases respectively, with 11 bases between them. This CDR3 spans 12 amino acids. The CDR3 coding sequence is TGCAGCGGAGGACGGCTAAACACTGAAGCTTTCTTT. Its protein is CSGGRLNTEAFF.

Ten or more counts support this clone. The chain links TRBV30 to TRBJ1-6; D uncertain. V was clipped by 3 bases and J by 7 bases, with 4 bases between them. The CDR3 totals 11 residues. Germline CDR1 reads GTSNPN; CDR2 reads SVGIG (reference sequence). The CDR3 DNA reads TGTGCCTGGAGGGCAAATTCACCCCTCCACTTT. Protein sequence: CAWRANSPLHF.

This clone was seen at least ten times. The J gene is TRBJ1-2, the V gene TRBV2; possibly TRBD1 for D (5 bases). Trimming shortened V by 6 bases and J by 6 bases, and 11 bases separated the two germline ends. There are 12 residues in the CDR3. Germline CDR1 is SNHLY and CDR2 is FYNNEI. CDR3 loop: CASRGEGHGYTF. CDR3 nucleotides: TGTGCCAGCAGGGGGGAGGGGCATGGCTACACCTTC.

This chain joins TRBV28 and TRBJ2-7, with unresolved D. The CDR3 consists of 12 residues. Trimming removed 3 bases at V and 4 bases at J, with 7 bases between. The germline CDR1 and CDR2 sequences are MDHEN and SYDVKM. The DNA for the CDR3 is TGTGCCAGCAGTTTTATAGGTTACGAGCAGTACTTC. Translated: CASSFIGYEQYF.